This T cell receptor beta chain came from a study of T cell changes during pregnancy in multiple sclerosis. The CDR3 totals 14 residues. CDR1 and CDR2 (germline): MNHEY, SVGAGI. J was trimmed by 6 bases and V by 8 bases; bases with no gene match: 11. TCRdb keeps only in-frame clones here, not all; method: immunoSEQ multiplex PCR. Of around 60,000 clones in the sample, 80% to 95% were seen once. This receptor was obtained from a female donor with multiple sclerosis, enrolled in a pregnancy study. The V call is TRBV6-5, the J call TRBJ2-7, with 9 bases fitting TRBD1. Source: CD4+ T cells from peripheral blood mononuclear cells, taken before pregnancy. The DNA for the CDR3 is TGTGCCAGCCGGGGGAGGACAGGGGCCCCCGAGCAGTACTTC. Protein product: CASRGRTGAPEQYF.